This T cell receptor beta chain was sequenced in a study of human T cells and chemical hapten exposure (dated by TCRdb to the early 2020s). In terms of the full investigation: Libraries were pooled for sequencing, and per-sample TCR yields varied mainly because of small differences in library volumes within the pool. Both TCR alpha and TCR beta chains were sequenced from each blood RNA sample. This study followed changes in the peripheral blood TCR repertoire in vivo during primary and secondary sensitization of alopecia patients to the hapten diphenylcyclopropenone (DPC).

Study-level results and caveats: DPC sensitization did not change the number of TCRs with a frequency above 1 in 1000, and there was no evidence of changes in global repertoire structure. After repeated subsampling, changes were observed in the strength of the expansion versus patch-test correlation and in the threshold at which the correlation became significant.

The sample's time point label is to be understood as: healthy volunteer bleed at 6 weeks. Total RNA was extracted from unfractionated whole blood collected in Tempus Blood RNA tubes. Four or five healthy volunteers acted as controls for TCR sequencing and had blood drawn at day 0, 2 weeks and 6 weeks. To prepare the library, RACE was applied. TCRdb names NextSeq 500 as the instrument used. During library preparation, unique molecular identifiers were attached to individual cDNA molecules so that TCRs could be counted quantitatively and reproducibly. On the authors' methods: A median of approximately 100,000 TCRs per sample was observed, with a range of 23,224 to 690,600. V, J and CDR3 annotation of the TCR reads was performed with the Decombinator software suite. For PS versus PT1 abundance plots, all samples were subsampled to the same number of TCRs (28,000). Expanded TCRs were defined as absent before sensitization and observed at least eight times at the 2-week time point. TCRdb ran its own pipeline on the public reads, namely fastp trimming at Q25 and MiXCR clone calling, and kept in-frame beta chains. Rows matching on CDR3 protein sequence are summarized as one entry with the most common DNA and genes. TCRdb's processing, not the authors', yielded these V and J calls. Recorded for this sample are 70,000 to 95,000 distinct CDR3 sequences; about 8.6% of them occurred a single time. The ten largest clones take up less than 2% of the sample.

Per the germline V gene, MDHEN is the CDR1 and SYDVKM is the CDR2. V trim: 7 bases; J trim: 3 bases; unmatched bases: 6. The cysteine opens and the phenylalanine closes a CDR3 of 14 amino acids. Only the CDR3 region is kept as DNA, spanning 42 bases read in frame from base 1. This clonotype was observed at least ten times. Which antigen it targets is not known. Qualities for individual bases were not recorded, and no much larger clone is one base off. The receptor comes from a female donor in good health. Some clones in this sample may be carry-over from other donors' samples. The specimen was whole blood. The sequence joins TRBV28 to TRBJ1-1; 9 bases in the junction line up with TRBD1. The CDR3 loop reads CASKKQGAYTEAFF. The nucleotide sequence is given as TGTGCCAGCAAAAAACAGGGGGCTTACACTGAAGCTTTCTTT.